This T cell receptor beta chain was recorded in a study of PD-L1 blockade in urothelial cancer. The method was immunoSEQ multiplex PCR; TCRdb's version includes in-frame clones alone and lacks a portion of them. The sample has about 43,000 clones, over 75% seen once. The time point here: pretreatment peripheral blood. Trimming cost V 5 bases and J 7 bases; bases outside gene matches: 7. Germline V gene lookup returns CDR1 MDHEN and CDR2 SYDVKM. The CDR3 has 14 residues. The specimen was PBMCs, collected around atezolizumab (anti-PD-L1) treatment. The sequence derives from a man aged 55 to 70 with urothelial cancer. The chain uses TRBV28 and TRBJ2-2; 7 bases map to TRBD1. The CDR3 bases are TGTGCCAGCAGTGGGGACAGTCGAGACGGGGAGCTGTTTTTT. Protein product: CASSGDSRDGELFF.